These 7 T cell receptor beta chains were sequenced from one sample in a study of blood T cell repertoires in COVID-19. Generated by immunoSEQ multiplex PCR, the TCRdb table keeps only in-frame clones and is missing some. Among 450,000 or so clones listed, 70% to 90% were seen once. The sequenced material came from peripheral blood. These receptors were collected from a man between 18 and 29 years old with COVID-19, enrolled during active disease.

This rearrangement joins TRBV6-5 to TRBJ2-3; tentatively, D is TRBD2 (5 bases). The CDR3 totals 15 residues. Trimming stripped 5 bases from V and 3 bases from J, with 15 bases between. The germline CDR1 and CDR2 sequences are MNHEY and SVGAGI. CDR3 in amino acids: CASSRTGLNTDTQYF. DNA of the CDR3: TGTGCCAGCAGTAGGACTGGGTTAAATACAGATACGCAGTATTTT.

This clone was detected once. The chain recombines TRBV6-5 with TRBJ2-7; D might be TRBD1 (5 bases). V lost 4 bases and J lost 1, with 14 bases in between. CDR1 MNHEY and CDR2 SVGAGI come from the germline V gene. CDR3 length equals 15 residues. The CDR3 here is CASSLGSAGSYEQYF. The CDR3, as DNA: TGTGCCAGCAGTTTGGGTTCTGCAGGGTCCTACGAGCAGTACTTC.

This chain connects TRBV5-4 to TRBJ2-1, with 9 bases aligning to TRBD1. Germline CDR1 and CDR2: SGHNT and YYREEE (reference sequence). This CDR3 has 15 residues. J gave up 6 bases and V 4 bases, and 8 bases lay outside the gene matches. CDR3 residues: CASSTRDRDPNEQFF. The CDR3 DNA reads as TGTGCCAGCAGCACCCGGGACAGGGACCCCAATGAGCAGTTCTTC.

This clone was seen once. J is TRBJ1-1 and V is TRBV10-3; D not resolved. The V end was cut by 5 bases, the J end by 6 bases, with 16 bases between. The CDR3 is 14 residues long. Germline CDR1 and CDR2: ENHRY and SYGVKD. The CDR3 spells CAISPDWESAEAFF. DNA for the CDR3: TGTGCCATCAGTCCGGACTGGGAATCGGCTGAAGCTTTCTTT.

The chain combines TRBV19 with TRBJ2-4; 7 bases are a match to TRBD1. CDR3 length: 13 residues. V gave up 2 bases and J gave up 8 bases; unmatched junction bases: 3. Germline assignment: CDR1 LNHDA and CDR2 SQIVND (reference sequence). In nucleotides, the CDR3 is TGTGCCAGTAGTATAAATCAGGGGGACATTCAGTACTTC. It specifies CASSINQGDIQYF.

J is TRBJ2-1 and V is TRBV12-5; no clear D. The CDR3 has 13 amino acids. CDR1 is LGHNT, CDR2 FRNRAP, per germline. V was trimmed by 4 bases and J by 4 bases, leaving 8 bases between them. For the CDR3, the DNA is TGTGCTAGTGGTTCTCGAGTATACAATGAGCAGTTCTTC. Encoded protein: CASGSRVYNEQFF. The full variable domain, its missing parts supplied by reference TRBV12-5 and TRBJ2-1, is DARVTQTPRHKVTEMGQEVTMRCQPILGHNTVFWYRQTMMQGLELLAYFRNRAPLDDSGMPKDRFSAEMPDATLATLKIQPSEPRDSAVYFCASGSRVYNEQFFGPGTRLTVL.

The rearrangement joins TRBV7-2 to TRBJ2-3; 7 positions agree with TRBD2. From germline, CDR1 is SGHTA and CDR2 FQGNSA. J was trimmed by 0 bases and V by 6 bases; bases with no gene match: 6. This CDR3 is built from 15 residues. This chain's CDR3 is CASSPSGISTDTQYF. Here the CDR3 DNA reads TGTGCCAGCAGTCCTAGCGGAATTAGCACAGATACGCAGTATTTT.